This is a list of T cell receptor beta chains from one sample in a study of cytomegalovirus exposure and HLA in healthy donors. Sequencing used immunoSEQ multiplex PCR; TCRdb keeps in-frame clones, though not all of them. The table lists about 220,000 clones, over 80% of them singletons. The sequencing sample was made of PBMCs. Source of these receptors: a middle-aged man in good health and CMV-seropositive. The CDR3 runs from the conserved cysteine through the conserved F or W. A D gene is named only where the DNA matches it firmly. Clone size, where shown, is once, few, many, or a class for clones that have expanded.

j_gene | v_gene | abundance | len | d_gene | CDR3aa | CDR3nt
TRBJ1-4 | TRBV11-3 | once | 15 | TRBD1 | CASSRYRGPNEKLFF | TGTGCCAGCAGTAGATACAGGGGGCCTAATGAAAAACTGTTTTTT
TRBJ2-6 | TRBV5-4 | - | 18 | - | CASSFPQGTHFGANVLTF | TGTGCCAGCAGCTTCCCCCAGGGAACCCACTTTGGGGCCAACGTCCTGACTTTC
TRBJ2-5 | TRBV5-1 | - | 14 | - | CASSPRTGQETQYF | TGCGCCAGCAGCCCCCGGACTGGCCAAGAGACCCAGTACTTC
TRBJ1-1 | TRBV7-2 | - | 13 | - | CASSSPGFTEAFF | TGTGCCAGCAGCTCTCCGGGTTTCACTGAAGCTTTCTTT
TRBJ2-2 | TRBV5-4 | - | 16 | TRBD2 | CASSGGLAGVTGELFF | TGTGCCAGCAGCGGGGGACTAGCGGGAGTCACCGGGGAGCTGTTTTTT
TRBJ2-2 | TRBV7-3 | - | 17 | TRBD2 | CASSLRGTSESTGELFF | TGTGCCAGCAGCTTACGGGGGACTAGCGAGAGCACCGGGGAGCTGTTTTTT
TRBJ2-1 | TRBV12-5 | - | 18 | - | CASGSSTLGNSSYNEQFF | TGTGCTAGTGGTTCATCCACTCTAGGCAATAGCTCCTACAATGAGCAGTTCTTC
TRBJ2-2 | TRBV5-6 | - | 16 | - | CASSSPIVQYTGELFF | TGTGCCAGCAGCTCGCCGATCGTACAGTACACCGGGGAGCTGTTTTTT
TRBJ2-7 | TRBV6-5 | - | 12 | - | CASSLQGYEQYF | TGTGCCAGCAGTTTACAGGGCTACGAGCAGTACTTC
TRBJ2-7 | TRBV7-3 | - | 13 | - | CASSLNPRYEQYF | TGTGCCAGCAGCTTAAATCCCCGGTACGAGCAGTACTTC
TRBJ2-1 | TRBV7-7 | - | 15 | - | CASSRGLEGGNEQFF | TGTGCTAGCAGCCGCGGTCTAGAGGGGGGGAATGAGCAGTTCTTC
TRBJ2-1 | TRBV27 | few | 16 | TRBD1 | CASSPLTGGSYNEQFF | TGTGCCAGCAGTCCCCTTACAGGGGGATCCTACAATGAGCAGTTCTTC
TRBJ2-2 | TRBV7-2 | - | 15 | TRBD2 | CASSPRSGRGGELFF | TGTGCCAGCAGCCCTCGTAGCGGGAGGGGCGGGGAGCTGTTTTTT
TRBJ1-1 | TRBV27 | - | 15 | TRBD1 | CASSLRQGKGTEAFF | TGTGCCAGCAGTCTCAGACAGGGGAAGGGCACTGAAGCTTTCTTT
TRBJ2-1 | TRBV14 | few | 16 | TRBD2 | CASSQLTSGIRNEQFF | TGTGCCAGCAGCCAACTGACTAGCGGGATTCGGAATGAGCAGTTCTTC
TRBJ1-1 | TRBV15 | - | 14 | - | CATSRAHLNTEAFF | TGTGCCACCAGCAGGGCCCACCTCAACACTGAAGCTTTCTTT
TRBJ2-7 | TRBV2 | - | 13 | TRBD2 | CASRVGTRYEQYF | TGTGCCAGCAGGGTAGGGACTAGATACGAGCAGTACTTC
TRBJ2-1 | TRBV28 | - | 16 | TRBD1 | CASFARDSRSYNEQFF | TGTGCCAGCTTCGCCCGGGACAGCCGCTCCTACAATGAGCAGTTCTTC
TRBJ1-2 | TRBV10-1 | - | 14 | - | CASSESVGDYGYTF | TGCGCCAGCAGTGAGTCTGTGGGAGACTATGGCTACACCTTC
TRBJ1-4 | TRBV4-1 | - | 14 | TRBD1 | CASSLGQLGEKLFF | TGCGCCAGCAGCCTGGGACAGCTTGGCGAAAAACTGTTTTTT
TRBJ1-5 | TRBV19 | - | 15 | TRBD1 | CASDWSRTGNQPQHF | TGTGCCAGTGATTGGAGCAGGACAGGGAATCAGCCCCAGCATTTT
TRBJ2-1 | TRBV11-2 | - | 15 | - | CASSSPRSSYNEQFF | TGTGCCAGCAGCTCGCCAAGGAGCTCCTACAATGAGCAGTTCTTC
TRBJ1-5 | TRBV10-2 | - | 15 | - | CASSERGFSNQPQHF | TGCGCCAGCAGTGAACGGGGTTTTAGCAATCAGCCCCAGCATTTT
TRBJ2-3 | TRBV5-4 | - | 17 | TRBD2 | CASSLGVAGGTRHTQYF | TGTGCCAGCAGCTTGGGAGTAGCGGGAGGGACCCGGCATACGCAGTATTTT
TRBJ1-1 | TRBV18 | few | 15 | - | CASSPDSQMNTEAFF | TGTGCCAGCTCACCAGATAGCCAAATGAACACTGAAGCTTTCTTT
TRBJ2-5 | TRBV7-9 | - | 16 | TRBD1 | CASSLAQTGWGETQYF | TGTGCCAGCAGCTTAGCCCAGACAGGGTGGGGAGAGACCCAGTACTTC
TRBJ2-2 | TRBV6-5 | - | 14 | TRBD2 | CASTVAGGTGELFF | TGTGCCAGCACCGTAGCGGGAGGCACCGGGGAGCTGTTTTTT
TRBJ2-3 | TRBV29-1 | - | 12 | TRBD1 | CSATQGVDTQYF | TGCAGCGCGACCCAGGGGGTGGATACGCAGTATTTT
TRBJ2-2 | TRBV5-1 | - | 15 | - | CASSLAGFNTGELFF | TGCGCCAGCAGCTTGGCGGGGTTTAACACCGGGGAGCTGTTTTTT
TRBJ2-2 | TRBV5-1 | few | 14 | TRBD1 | CASSWTGNTGELFF | TGCGCCAGCAGCTGGACAGGGAACACCGGGGAGCTGTTTTTT
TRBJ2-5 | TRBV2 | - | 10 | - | CASSRETQYF | TGTGCCAGCAGCAGGGAGACCCAGTACTTC
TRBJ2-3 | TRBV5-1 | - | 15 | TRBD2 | CASSLGLAGTDTQYF | TGCGCCAGCAGCTTGGGGCTAGCGGGCACAGATACGCAGTATTTT
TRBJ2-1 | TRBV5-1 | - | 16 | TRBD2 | CASSPLADPGYNEQFF | TGCGCCAGCAGCCCCCTAGCGGACCCGGGGTACAATGAGCAGTTCTTC
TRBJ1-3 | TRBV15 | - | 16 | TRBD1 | CATSWDRDGSGNTIYF | TGTGCCACCAGCTGGGACAGGGACGGCTCTGGAAACACCATATATTTT
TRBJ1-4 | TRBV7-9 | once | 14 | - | CASSRVRGNEKLFF | TGTGCCAGCAGCCGGGTGAGAGGGAATGAAAAACTGTTTTTT
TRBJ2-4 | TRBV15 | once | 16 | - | CATTFGSILAKNIQYF | TGTGCCACCACCTTCGGGAGCATCCTAGCCAAAAACATTCAGTACTTC
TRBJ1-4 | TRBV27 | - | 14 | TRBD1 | CASSRQGMVEKLFF | TGTGCCAGCAGTCGACAGGGGATGGTTGAAAAACTGTTTTTT
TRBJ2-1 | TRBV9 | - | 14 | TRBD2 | CASSSRTSDNEQFF | TGTGCCAGCAGCTCCCGGACTAGCGACAATGAGCAGTTCTTC
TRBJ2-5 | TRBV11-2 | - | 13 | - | CASSLVESETQYF | TGTGCCAGCAGCTTAGTTGAGTCGGAGACCCAGTACTTC
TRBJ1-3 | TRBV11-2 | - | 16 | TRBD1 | CASSSIRQGRGNTIYF | TGTGCCAGCAGCTCGATTCGACAGGGACGGGGAAACACCATATATTTT
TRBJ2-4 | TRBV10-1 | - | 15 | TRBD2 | CASSESGAGRNIQYF | TGCGCCAGCAGTGAGTCGGGAGCGGGAAGAAACATTCAGTACTTC
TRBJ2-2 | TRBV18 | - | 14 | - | CASSPQGDTGELFF | TGTGCCAGCTCACCACAGGGGGACACCGGGGAGCTGTTTTTT
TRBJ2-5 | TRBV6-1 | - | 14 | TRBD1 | CASSKQDRGQTQYF | TGTGCCAGCAGTAAGCAGGACAGGGGCCAGACCCAGTACTTC
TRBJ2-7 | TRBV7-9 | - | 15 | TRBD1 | CASSFSHRGDYEQYF | TGTGCCAGCAGCTTCTCCCACAGGGGGGACTACGAGCAGTACTTC
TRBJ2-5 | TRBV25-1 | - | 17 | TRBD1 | CASSSITGGWGQETQYF | TGTGCCAGCAGTTCAATCACAGGGGGCTGGGGCCAAGAGACCCAGTACTTC